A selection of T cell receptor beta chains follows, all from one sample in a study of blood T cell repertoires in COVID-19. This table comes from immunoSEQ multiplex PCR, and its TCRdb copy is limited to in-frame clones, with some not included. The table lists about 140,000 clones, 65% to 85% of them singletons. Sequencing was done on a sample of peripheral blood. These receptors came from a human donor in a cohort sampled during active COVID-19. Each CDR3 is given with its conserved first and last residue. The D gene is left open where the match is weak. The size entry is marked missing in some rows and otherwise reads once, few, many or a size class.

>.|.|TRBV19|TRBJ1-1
CASSMSSTMNTEAFF
TGTGCCAGTAGTATGAGTTCAACTATGAACACTGAAGCTTTCTTT
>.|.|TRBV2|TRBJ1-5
CASRRALQGNQPQHF
TGTGCCAGCAGGCGTGCTTTACAGGGCAATCAGCCCCAGCATTTT
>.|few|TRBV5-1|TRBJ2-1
CASSFGQGSYNEQFF
TGCGCCAGCAGCTTCGGCCAGGGGTCCTACAATGAGCAGTTCTTC
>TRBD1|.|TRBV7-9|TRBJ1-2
CASSSMDRTTYGYTF
TGTGCCAGCAGCTCCATGGACAGGACTACCTATGGCTACACCTTC
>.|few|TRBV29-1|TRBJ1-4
CSVEGTPNEKLFF
TGCAGCGTTGAAGGGACACCTAATGAAAAACTGTTTTTT
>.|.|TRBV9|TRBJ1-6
CASSVGDSNVSPLHF
TGTGCCAGCAGCGTAGGAGACAGTAATGTGTCACCCCTCCACTTT
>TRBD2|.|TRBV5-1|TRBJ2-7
CASSLREGLPSYEQYF
TGCGCCAGCAGCTTGAGGGAGGGGCTCCCCTCCTACGAGCAGTACTTC
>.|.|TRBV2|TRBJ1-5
CASSDRGNQPQHF
TGTGCCAGCAGTGACAGGGGCAATCAGCCCCAGCATTTT
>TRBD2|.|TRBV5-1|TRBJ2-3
CASCTSGGDTDTQYF
TGCGCCAGCTGTACTAGCGGGGGAGACACAGATACGCAGTATTTT
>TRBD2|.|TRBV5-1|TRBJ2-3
CASSLSGSGGTDTQYF
TGCGCCAGCAGCCTAAGCGGTAGCGGGGGCACAGATACGCAGTATTTT
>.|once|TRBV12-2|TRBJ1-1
CASRLPYRRERGTEAFF
TGTGCAAGTCGCTTACCATACCGCAGGGAAAGGGGCACTGAAGCTTTCTTT
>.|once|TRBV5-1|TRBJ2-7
CASSLGQGNEQYF
TGCGCCAGCAGCTTGGGGCAGGGGAACGAGCAGTACTTC
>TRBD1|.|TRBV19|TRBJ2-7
CASSGTGGLYEQYF
TGTGCCAGTAGTGGGACAGGGGGCTTGTACGAGCAGTACTTC
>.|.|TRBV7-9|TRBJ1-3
CASSFGGFGNTIYF
TGTGCCAGCAGCTTTGGAGGGTTTGGAAACACCATATATTTT
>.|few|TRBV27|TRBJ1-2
CASSLKFDRWGYGYTF
TGTGCCAGCAGTTTAAAGTTTGACAGGTGGGGATATGGCTACACCTTC
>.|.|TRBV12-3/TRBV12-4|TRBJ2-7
CASSPDRTQGHF
TGTGCCAGCAGTCCAGACAGGACCCAAGGCCACTTC
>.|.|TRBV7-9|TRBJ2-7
CASSLEEGPYEQYF
TGTGCCAGCAGCTTAGAGGAGGGGCCCTACGAGCAGTACTTC
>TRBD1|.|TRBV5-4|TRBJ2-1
CASSTAGTASHEQFF
TGTGCCAGCAGCACAGCCGGGACAGCTTCCCATGAGCAGTTCTTC
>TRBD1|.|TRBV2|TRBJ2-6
CASKTGNSGANVLTF
TGTGCCAGCAAGACAGGGAACTCTGGGGCCAACGTCCTGACTTTC
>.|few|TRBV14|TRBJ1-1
CASSQDSVTEAFF
TGTGCCAGCAGCCAAGACTCGGTGACTGAAGCTTTCTTT
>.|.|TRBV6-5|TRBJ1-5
CASGGDSNQPQHF
TGTGCCAGCGGGGGGGATAGCAATCAGCCCCAGCATTTT
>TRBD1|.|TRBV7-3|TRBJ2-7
CASSQTGTGEAEQYF
TGTGCCAGCAGCCAAACCGGGACAGGGGAGGCCGAGCAGTACTTC
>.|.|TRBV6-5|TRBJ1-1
CASSQDSENTEAFF
TGTGCCAGCAGTCAGGACAGCGAGAACACTGAAGCTTTCTTT
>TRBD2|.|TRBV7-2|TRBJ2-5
CASSARTSGGPGGDQYF
TGTGCCAGCAGCGCCCGGACTAGCGGGGGCCCCGGAGGGGACCAGTACTTC
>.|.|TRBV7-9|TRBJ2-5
CASSLGDTYQETQYF
TGTGCCAGCAGCTTAGGGGACACCTACCAAGAGACCCAGTACTTC
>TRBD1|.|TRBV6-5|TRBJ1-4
CASSRGTDEKLFF
TGTGCCAGCAGTCGAGGGACAGACGAAAAACTGTTTTTT
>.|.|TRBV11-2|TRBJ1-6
CASSLDQGGTPLHF
TGTGCCAGCAGCTTAGACCAGGGAGGGACACCCCTCCACTTT
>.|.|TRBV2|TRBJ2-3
CASSDRMDTQYF
TGTGCCAGCAGCGATAGAATGGATACGCAGTATTTT